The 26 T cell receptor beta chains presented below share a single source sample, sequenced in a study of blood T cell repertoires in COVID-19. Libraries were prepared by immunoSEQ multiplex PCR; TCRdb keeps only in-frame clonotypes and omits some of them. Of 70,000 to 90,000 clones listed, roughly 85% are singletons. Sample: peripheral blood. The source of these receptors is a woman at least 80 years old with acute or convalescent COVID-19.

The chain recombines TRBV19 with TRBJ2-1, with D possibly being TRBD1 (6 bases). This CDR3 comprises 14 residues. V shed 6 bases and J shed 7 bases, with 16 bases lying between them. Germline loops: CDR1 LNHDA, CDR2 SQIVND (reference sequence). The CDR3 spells CASRDSPLENEQFF. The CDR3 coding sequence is TGTGCCAGTAGGGACAGTCCACTCGAAAATGAGCAGTTCTTC.

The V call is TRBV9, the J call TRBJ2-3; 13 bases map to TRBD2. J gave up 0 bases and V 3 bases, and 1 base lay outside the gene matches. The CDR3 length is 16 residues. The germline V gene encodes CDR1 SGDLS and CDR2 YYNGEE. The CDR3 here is CASSETSGGSTDTQYF. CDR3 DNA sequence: TGTGCCAGCAGCGAGACTAGCGGGGGGAGCACAGATACGCAGTATTTT.

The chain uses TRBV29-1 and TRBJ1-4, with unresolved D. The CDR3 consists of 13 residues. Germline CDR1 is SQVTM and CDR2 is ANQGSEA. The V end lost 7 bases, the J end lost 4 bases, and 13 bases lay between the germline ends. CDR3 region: CSATAEDNEKLFF. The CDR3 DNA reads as TGCAGCGCCACAGCAGAAGATAATGAAAAACTGTTTTTT.

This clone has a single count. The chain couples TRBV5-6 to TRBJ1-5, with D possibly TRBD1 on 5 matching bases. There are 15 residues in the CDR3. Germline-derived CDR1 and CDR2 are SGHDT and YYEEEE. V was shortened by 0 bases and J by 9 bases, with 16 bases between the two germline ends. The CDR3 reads CASSLEGAQRGPQHF. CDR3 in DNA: TGTGCCAGCAGCTTGGAAGGGGCGCAAAGGGGGCCCCAGCATTTT.

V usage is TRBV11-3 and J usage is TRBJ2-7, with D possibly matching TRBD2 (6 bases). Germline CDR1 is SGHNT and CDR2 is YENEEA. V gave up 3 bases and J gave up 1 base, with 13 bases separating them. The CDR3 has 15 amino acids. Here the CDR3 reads CASSLLPGTSYEQYF. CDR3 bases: TGTGCCAGCAGCTTGCTCCCTGGGACTTCCTACGAGCAGTACTTC.

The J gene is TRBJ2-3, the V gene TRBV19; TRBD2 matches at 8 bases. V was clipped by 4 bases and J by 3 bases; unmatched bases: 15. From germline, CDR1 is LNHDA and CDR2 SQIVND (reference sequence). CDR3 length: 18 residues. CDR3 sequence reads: CASSTYKAGVGGTDTQYF. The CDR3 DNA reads TGTGCCAGTAGTACTTACAAAGCGGGAGTCGGGGGGACAGATACGCAGTATTTT.

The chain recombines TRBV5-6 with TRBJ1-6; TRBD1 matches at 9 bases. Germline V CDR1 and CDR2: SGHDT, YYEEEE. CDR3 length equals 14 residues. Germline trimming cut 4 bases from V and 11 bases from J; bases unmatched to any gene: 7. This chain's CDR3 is CASSPGQGRTPLHF. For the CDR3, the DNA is TGTGCCAGCAGCCCCGGACAGGGGAGGACACCCCTCCACTTT.

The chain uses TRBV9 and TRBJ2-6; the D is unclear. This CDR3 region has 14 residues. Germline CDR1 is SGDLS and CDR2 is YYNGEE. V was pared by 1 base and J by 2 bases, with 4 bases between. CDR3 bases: TGTGCCAGCAGCGTAATAACTGGGGCCAACGTCCTGACTTTC. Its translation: CASSVITGANVLTF.

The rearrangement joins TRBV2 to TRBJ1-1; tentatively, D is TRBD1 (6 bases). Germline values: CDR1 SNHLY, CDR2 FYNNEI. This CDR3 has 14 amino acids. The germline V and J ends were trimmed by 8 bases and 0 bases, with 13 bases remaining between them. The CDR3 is CASARQAMNTEAFF. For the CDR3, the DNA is TGTGCCAGCGCCCGACAGGCCATGAACACTGAAGCTTTCTTT.

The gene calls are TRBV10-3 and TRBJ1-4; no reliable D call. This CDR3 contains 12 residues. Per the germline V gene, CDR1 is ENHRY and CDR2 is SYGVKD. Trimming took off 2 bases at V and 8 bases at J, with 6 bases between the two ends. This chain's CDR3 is CAISEPAEKLFF. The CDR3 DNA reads TGTGCCATCAGTGAGCCAGCGGAAAAACTGTTTTTT.

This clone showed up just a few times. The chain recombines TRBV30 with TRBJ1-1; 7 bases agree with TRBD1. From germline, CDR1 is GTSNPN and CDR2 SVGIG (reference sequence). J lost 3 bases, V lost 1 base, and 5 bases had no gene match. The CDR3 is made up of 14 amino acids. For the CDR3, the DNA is TGTGCCTGGAGTGATCCGGACAGGCACACTGAAGCTTTCTTT. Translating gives CAWSDPDRHTEAFF.

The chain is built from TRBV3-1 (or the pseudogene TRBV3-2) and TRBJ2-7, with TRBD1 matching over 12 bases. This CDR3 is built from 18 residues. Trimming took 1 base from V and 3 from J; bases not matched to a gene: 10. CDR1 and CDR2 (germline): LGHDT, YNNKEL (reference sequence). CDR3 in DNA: TGTGCCAGCAGCCAAGGGGACAGGGGGCTCCAGGGGGGCTACGAGCAGTACTTC. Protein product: CASSQGDRGLQGGYEQYF.

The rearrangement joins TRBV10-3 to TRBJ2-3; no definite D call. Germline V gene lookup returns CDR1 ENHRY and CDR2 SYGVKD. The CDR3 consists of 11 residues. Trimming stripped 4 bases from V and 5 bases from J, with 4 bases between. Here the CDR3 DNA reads TGTGCCATCAGTGTTCAAGATACGCAGTATTTT. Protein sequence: CAISVQDTQYF.

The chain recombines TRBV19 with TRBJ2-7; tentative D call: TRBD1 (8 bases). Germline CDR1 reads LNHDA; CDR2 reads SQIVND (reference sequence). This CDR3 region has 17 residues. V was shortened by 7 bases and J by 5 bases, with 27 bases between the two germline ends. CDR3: CASTSSIGRTGNHEQYF. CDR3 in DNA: TGTGCCAGTACCTCCTCTATCGGGAGGACAGGGAACCACGAGCAGTACTTC.

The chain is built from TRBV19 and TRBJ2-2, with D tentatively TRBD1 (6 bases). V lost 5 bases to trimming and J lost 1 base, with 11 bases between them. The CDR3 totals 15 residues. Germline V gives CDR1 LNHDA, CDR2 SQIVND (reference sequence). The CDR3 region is CASSPQGQNTGELFF. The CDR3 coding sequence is TGTGCCAGTAGTCCCCAGGGACAGAACACCGGGGAGCTGTTTTTT.

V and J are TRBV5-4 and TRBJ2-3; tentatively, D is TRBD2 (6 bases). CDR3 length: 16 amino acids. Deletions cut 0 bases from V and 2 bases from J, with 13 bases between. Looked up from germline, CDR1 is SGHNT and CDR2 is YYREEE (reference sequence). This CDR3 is CASSLVGGSDTDTQYF. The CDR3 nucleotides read TGTGCCAGCAGCTTGGTTGGAGGGAGCGACACAGATACGCAGTATTTT. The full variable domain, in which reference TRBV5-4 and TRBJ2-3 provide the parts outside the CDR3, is ETGVTQSPTHLIKTRGQQVTLRCSSQSGHNTVSWYQQALGQGPQFIFQYYREEENGRGNFPPRFSGLQFPNYSSELNVNALELDDSALYLCASSLVGGSDTDTQYFGPGTRLTVL.

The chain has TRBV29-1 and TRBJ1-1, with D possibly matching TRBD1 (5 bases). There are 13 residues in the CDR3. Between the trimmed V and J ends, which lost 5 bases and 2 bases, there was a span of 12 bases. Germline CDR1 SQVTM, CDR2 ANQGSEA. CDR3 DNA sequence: TGCAGCGTTAAAACCGGACAAAACACTGAAGCTTTCTTT. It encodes CSVKTGQNTEAFF.

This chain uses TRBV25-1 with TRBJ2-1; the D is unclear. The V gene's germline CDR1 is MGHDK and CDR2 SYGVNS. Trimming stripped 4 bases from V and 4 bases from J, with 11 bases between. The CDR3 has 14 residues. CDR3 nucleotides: TGTGCCAGCAGTGGTACAGCTTCTTACAATGAGCAGTTCTTC. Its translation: CASSGTASYNEQFF.

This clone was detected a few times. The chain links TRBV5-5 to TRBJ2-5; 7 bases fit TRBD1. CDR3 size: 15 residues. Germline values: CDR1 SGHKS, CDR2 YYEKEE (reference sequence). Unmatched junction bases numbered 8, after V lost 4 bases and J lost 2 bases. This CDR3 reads CASSPRQGLQETQYF. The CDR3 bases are TGTGCCAGCAGCCCCCGACAGGGTTTACAAGAGACCCAGTACTTC.

CDR3 nucleotide sequence: TGTGCCAGCAGCCAAGCCGGTACCTCCCCGGGAGGTCCATCCTATGGCTACACCTTC. It translates to CASSQAGTSPGGPSYGYTF. The rearrangement joins TRBV4-2 to TRBJ1-2, with unresolved D. The germline V gene has CDR1 LGHNA and CDR2 YNFKEQ. CDR3 size: 19 residues. V dropped 1 base and J dropped 4 bases, with 25 bases sitting between them.

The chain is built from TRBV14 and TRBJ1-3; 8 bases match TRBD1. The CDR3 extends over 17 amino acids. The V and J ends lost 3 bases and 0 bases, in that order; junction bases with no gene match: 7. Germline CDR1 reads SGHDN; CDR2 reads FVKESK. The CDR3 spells CASSHRTGTSSGNTIYF. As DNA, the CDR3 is TGTGCCAGCAGCCACCGGACAGGGACAAGCTCTGGAAACACCATATATTTT.

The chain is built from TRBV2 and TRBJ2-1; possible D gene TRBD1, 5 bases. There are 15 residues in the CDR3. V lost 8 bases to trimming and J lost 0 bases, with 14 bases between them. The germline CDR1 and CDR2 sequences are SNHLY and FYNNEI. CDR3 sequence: CASSYDRTSYNEQFF. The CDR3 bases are TGTGCCAGCTCCTATGACAGAACCTCCTACAATGAGCAGTTCTTC.

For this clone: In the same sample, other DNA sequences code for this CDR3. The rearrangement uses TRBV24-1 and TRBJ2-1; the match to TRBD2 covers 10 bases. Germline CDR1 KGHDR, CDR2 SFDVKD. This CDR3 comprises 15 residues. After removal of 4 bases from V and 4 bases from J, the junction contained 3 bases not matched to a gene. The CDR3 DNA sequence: TGTGCCACCAGTGACCGACTAGCGGGTTACAATGAGCAGTTCTTC. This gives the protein CATSDRLAGYNEQFF.

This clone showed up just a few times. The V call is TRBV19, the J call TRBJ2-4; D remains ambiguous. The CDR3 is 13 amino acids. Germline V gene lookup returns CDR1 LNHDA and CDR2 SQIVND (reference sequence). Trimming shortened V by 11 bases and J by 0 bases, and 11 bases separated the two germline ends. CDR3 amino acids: CASTGLAKNIQYF. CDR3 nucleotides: TGTGCCTCCACCGGGTTAGCCAAAAACATTCAGTACTTC.

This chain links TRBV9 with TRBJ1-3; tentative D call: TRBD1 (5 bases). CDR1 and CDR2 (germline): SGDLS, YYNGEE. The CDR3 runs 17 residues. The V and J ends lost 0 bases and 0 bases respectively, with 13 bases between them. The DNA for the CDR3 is TGTGCCAGCAGCGTAGGGACAACGCGGATCTCTGGAAACACCATATATTTT. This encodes CASSVGTTRISGNTIYF.

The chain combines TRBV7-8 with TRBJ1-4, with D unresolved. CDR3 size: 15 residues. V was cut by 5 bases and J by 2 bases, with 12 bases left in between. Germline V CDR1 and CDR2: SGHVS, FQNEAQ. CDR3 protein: CASSPSLSTNEKLFF. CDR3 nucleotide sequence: TGTGCCAGCAGCCCTTCGCTCAGTACTAATGAAAAACTGTTTTTT.